The clone carrying this TCR beta chain has a handful of counts. Its antigen remains unknown. The sample is drawn from a study of naive and memory T cell subsets. Study conclusions and caveats: Possibly reflecting memory cells re-expressing CD45RA, a few larger clonotypes occurred in naive repertoires, especially CD8.

The beta constant-region primer was an equimolar mix of two oligonucleotides covering TRBC1 and TRBC2. Ligated cDNA was amplified by four rounds of PCR with nested alpha and beta constant-region primers and SP2. TCRdb reprocessed the UMI-ligation and nested PCR reads with MiXCR, giving one entry per CDR3 protein. The sample yields approximately 100,000 distinct CDR3 sequences, 14% seen once. This CDR3 spans 15 amino acids. The V end lost 5 bases, the J end lost 1 base, and 14 bases lay between the germline ends. This TCR was sampled from a human donor in good health. The sequenced sample consisted of naive CD8+ T cells from blood. The chain uses TRBV12-3 or TRBV12-4 and TRBJ2-5; D is tentatively TRBD1 or TRBD2 (5 bases each). CDR3: CASSPRPGRQETQYF. Here the CDR3 DNA reads TGTGCCAGCAGTCCCCGGCCGGGACGCCAAGAGACCCAGTACTTC.